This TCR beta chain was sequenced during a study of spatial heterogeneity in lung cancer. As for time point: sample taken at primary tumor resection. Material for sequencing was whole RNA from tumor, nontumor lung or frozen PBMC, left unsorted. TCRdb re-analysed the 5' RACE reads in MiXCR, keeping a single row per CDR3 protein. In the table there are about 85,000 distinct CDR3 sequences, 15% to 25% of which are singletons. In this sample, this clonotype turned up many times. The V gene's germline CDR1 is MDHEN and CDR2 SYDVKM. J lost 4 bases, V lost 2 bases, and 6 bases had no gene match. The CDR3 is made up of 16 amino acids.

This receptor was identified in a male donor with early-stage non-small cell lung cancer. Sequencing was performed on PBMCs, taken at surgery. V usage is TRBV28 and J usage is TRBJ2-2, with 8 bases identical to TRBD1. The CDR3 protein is CASSLVRGRSTGELFF. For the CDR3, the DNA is TGTGCCAGCAGTTTAGTCAGGGGGCGTTCCACCGGGGAGCTGTTTTTT.